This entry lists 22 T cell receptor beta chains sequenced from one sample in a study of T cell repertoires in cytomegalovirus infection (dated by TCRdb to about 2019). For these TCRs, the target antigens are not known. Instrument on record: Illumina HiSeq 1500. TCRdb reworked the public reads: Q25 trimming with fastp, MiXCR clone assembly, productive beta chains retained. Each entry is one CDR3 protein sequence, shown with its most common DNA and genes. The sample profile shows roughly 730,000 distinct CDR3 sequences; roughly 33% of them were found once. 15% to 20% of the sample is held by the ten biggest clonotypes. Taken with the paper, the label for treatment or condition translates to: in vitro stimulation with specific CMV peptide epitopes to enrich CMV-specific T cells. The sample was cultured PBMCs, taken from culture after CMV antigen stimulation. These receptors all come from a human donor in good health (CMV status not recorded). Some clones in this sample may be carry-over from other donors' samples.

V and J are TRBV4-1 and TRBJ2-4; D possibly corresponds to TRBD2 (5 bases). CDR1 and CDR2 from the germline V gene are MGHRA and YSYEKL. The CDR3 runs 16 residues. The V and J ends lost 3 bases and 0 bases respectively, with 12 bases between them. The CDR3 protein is CASSQPTRGAKNIQYF. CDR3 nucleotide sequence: TGCGCCAGCAGCCAGCCCACACGGGGAGCCAAAAACATTCAGTACTTC.

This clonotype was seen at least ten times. CDR3 nucleotide sequence: TGTGCCAGCAGCCCCCGACTAGCGGGGAGTGGCGGGGAGCTGTTTTTT. It encodes CASSPRLAGSGGELFF. The V call is TRBV7-2, the J call TRBJ2-2, with 11 positions matching TRBD2. CDR1 is SGHTA, CDR2 FQGNSA, per germline. Trimming took 5 bases from V and 7 from J; bases not matched to a gene: 9. The CDR3 spans 16 residues.

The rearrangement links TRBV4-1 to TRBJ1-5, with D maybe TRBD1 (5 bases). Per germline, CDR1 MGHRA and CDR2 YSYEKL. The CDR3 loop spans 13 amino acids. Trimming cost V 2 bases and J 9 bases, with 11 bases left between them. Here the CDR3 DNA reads TGCGCCAGCAGCCAAACATCAAGGGGGCCCCAGCATTTT. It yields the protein CASSQTSRGPQHF.

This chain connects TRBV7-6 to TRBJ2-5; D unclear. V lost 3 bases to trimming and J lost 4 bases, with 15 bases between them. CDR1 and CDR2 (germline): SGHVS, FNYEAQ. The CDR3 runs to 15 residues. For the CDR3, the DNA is TGTGCCAGCAGCTTGACTCCCCTAGTGAGAGAGACCCAGTACTTC. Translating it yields CASSLTPLVRETQYF.

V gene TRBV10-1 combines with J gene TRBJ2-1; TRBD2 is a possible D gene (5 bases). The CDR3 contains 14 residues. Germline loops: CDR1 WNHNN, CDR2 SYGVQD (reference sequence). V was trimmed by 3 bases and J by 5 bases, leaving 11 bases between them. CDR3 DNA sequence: TGCGCCAGCAGTGATGAGGGTCGGGACAATGAGCAGTTCTTC. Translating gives CASSDEGRDNEQFF.

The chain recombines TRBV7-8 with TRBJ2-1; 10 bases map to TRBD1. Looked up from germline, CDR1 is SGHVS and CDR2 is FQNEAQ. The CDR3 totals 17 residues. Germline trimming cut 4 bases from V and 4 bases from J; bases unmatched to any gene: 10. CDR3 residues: CASSSGWAGQGYNEQFF. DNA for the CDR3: TGTGCCAGCAGCTCGGGCTGGGCGGGACAGGGGTACAATGAGCAGTTCTTC.

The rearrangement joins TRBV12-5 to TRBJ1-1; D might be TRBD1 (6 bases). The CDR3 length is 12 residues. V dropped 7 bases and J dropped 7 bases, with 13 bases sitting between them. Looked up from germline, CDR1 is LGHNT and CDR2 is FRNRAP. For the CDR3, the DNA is TGTGCTAGTGCCGAGACAGGCCTTGAAGCTTTCTTT. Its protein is CASAETGLEAFF.

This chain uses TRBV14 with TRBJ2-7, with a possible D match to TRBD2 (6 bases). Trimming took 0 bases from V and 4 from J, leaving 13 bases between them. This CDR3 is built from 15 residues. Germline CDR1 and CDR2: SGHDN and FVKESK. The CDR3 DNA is TGTGCCAGCAGCCAAGATCGGGGGAAGGCGTACGAGCAGTACTTC. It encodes CASSQDRGKAYEQYF. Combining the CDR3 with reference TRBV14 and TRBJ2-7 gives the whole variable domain EAGVTQFPSHSVIEKGQTVTLRCDPISGHDNLYWYRRVMGKEIKFLLHFVKESKQDESGMPNNRFLAERTGGTYSTLKVQPAELEDSGVYFCASSQDRGKAYEQYFGPGTRLTVT.

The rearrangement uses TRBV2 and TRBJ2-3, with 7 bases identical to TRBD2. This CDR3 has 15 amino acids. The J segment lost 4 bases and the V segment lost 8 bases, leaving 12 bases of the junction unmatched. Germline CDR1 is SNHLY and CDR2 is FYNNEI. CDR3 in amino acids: CASRSRAGTADTQYF. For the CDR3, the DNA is TGTGCCAGCCGCTCCCGAGCGGGGACCGCAGATACGCAGTATTTT.

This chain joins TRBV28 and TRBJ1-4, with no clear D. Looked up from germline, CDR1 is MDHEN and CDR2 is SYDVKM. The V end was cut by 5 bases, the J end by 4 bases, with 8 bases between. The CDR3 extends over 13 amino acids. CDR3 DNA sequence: TGTGCCAGCAGTACCGGCCTTAATGAAAAACTGTTTTTT. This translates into CASSTGLNEKLFF.

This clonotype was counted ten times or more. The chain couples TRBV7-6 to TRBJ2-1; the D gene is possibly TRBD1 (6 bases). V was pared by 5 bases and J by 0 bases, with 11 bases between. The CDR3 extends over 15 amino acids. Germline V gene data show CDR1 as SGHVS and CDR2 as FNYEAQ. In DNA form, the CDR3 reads TGTGCCAGCAGCCCAGGGGAGAGCTCCTACAATGAGCAGTTCTTC. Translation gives CASSPGESSYNEQFF.

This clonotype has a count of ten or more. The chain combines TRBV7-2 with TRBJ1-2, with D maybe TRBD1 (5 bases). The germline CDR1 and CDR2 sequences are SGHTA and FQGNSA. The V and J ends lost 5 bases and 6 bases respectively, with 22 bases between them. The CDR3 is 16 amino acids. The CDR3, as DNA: TGTGCCAGCAGCCCCGAGGGACTGGCAGGAGGAAATGGCTACACCTTC. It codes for CASSPEGLAGGNGYTF.

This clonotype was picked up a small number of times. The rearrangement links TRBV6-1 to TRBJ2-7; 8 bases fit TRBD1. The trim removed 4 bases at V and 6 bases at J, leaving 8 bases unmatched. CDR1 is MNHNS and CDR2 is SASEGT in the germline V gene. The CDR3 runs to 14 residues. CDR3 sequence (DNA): TGTGCCAGCAGTGTAGACAGGGGAGGAAGCGAGCAGTACTTC. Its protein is CASSVDRGGSEQYF.

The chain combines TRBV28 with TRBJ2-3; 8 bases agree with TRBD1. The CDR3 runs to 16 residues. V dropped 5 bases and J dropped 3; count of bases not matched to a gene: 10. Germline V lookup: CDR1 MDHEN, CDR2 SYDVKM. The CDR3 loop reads CASSPLLDRVTDTQYF. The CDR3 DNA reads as TGTGCCAGCAGTCCGCTCCTGGACAGGGTGACAGATACGCAGTATTTT.

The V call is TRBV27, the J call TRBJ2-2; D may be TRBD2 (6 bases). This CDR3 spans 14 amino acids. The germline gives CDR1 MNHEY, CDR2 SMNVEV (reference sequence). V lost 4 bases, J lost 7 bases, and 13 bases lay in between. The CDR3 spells CASSYGGSNGELFF. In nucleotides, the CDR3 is TGTGCCAGCAGTTACGGGGGTTCTAACGGGGAGCTGTTTTTT.

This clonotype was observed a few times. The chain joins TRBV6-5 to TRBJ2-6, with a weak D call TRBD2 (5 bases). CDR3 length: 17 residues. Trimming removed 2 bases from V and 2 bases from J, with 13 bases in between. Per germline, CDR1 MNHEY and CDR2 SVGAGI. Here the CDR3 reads CASSYRWGAAGANVLTF. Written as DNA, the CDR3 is TGTGCCAGCAGTTACCGATGGGGAGCGGCTGGGGCCAACGTCCTGACTTTC.

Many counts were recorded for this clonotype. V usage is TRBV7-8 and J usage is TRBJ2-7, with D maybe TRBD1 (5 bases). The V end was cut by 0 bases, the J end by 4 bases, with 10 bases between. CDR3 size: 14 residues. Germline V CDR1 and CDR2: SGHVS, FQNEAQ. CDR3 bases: TGTGCCAGCAGCTTAGCTGGGGCGGCATACGAGCAGTACTTC. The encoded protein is CASSLAGAAYEQYF.

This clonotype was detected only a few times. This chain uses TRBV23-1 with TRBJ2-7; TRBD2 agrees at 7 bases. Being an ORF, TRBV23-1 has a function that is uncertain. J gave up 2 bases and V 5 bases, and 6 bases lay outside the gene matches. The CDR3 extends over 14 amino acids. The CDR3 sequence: CASSFNGRPYEQYF. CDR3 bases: TGCGCCAGCAGTTTCAACGGGAGGCCCTACGAGCAGTACTTC.

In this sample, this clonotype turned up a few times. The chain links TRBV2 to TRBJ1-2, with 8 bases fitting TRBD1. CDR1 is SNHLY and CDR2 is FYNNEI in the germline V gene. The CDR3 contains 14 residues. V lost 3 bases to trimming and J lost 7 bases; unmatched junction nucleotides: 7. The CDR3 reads CASSEKQGVRGYTF. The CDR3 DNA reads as TGTGCCAGCAGTGAGAAACAGGGGGTCCGTGGCTACACCTTC.

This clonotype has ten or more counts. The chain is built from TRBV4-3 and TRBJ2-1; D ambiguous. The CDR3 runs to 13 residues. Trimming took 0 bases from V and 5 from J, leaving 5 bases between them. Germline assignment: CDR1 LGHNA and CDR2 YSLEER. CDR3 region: CASSQDRNNEQFF. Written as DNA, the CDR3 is TGCGCCAGCAGCCAAGATCGGAACAATGAGCAGTTCTTC.

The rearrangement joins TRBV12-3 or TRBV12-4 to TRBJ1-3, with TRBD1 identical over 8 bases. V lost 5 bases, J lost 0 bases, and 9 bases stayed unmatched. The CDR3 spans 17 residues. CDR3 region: CASSPRGQASSGNTIYF. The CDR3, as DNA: TGTGCCAGCAGTCCACGGGGACAGGCGAGCTCTGGAAACACCATATATTTT.

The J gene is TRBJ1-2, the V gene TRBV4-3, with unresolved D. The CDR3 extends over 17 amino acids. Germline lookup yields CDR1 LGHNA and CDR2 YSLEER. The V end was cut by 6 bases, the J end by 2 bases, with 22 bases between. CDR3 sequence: CASSRTHLEAANYGYTF. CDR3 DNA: TGCGCCAGCAGTCGAACCCATTTGGAGGCAGCAAACTATGGCTACACCTTC.